This T cell receptor beta chain was obtained from a study of T cells in women clearing cervical HPV infection. General observations from the study: Cases carried less TRBV6-7 than controls: 0.11% versus 0.16%.

Turning to this clone: What it binds is not known. The CDR3 end falls 3 residues outside the read, so it is completed with the germline J gene.

Sequencing was performed with immunoSEQ multiplex PCR; in TCRdb, only in-frame clones are kept and a portion is missing. The record lists 30,000 or so clones, of which the ten most abundant hold roughly 7%. The CDR3 length is 16 residues. V was cut by 1 base and J by 3 bases, with 13 bases left in between. The germline CDR1 and CDR2 sequences are LGHNA and YNFKEQ. The TCR was taken from a woman aged 18 to 75 with a cervical HPV16 infection that either progressed to CIN3+ or cleared (not recorded which). J is TRBJ1-3 and V is TRBV4-2, with D perhaps matching TRBD1 (6 bases). Sequenced material: blood buffy coat. The CDR3 reads CASSQVMGALGNTIYF. Incomplete CDR3 DNA: TGTGCCAGCAGCCAAGTAATGGGGGCGCTTGGAAACACC.